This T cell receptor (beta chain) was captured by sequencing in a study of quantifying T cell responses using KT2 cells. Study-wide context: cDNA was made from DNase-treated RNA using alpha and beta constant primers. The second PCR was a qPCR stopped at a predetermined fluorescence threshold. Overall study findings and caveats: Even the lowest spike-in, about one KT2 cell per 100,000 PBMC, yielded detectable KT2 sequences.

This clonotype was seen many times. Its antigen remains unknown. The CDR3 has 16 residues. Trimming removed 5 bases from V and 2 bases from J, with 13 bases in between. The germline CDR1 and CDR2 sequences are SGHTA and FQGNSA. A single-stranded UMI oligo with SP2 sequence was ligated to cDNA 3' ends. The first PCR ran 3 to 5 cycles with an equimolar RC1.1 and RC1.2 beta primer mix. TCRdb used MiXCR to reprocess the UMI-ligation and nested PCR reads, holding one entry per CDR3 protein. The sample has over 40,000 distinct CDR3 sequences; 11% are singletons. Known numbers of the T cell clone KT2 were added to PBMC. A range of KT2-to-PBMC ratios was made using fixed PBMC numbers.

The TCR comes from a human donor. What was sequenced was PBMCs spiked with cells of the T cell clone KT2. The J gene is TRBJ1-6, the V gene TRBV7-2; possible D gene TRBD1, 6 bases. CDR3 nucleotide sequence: TGTGCCAGCAGCGATTTGGGGGGCCCCTATAATTCACCCCTCCACTTT. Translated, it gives CASSDLGGPYNSPLHF.